This T cell receptor beta chain was sequenced in a study of blood T cell repertoires in COVID-19. The overall study: Whether acute or convalescent, the COVID-19 samples came from the United States, Italy and Spain. T cells, B-cell-depleted T cells, or PBMCs supplied cDNA or gDNA.

Seattle patients were enrolled while actively infected and followed longitudinally. Original processing methods: The authors estimated nucleated cell counts from reference gene primer amplification. Sequencing used immunoSEQ multiplex PCR; TCRdb keeps in-frame clones, though not all of them. V and J calls and clone size are copied from that table; D and trimming were computed from the DNA. The sample lists about 240,000 clones, about 88% occurring once. Between the trimmed V and J ends, which lost 7 bases and 6 bases, there was a span of 16 bases. The V gene's germline CDR1 is ENHRY and CDR2 SYGVKD. The CDR3 has 14 amino acids.

This TCR derives from a woman aged 45-60 years with COVID-19, enrolled during active disease. The chain couples TRBV10-3 to TRBJ2-1, with D perhaps matching TRBD2 (5 bases). The sample was peripheral blood. The CDR3, as DNA: TGTGCCATCATGCGTCGAGGCGAGGGCAATGAGCAGTTCTTC. It is translated as CAIMRRGEGNEQFF.